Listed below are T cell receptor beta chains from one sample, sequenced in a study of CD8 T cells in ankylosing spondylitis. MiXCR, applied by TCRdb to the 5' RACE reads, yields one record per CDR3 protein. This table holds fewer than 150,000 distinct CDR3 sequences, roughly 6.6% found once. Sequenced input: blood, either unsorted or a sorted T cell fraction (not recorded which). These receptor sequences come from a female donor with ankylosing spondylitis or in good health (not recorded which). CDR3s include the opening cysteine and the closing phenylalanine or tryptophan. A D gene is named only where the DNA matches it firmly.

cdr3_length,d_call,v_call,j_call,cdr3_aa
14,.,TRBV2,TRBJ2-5,CASSAQLPGETQYF
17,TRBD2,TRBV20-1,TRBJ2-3,CSARDWRGSLSTDTQYF
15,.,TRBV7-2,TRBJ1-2,CASSWSPDSNYGYTF
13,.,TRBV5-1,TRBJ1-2,CASSLSGDPGYTF
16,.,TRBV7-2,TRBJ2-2,CASSLSRGVNTGELFF
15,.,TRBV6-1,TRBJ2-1,CASSPQMIAVNEQFF
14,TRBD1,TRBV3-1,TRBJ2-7,CASSLSTGIGEQYF
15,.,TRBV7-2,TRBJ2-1,CASSLAGGPWNEQFF
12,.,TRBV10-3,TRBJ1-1,CAISEGQHEAFF
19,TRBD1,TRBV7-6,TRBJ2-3,CASSLSYGTDQPGPDTQYF
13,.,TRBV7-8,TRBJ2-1,CASSLAGNNEQFF
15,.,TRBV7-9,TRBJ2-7,CASSLIGGITYEQYF
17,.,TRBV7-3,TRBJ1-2,CASSLGLLTLVDYGYTF
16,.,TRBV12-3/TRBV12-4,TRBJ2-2,CASSFSPGAVTGELFF
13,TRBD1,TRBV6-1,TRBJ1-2,CASGTGGNYGYTF
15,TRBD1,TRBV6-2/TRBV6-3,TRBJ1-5,CASSTTDREGQPQHF
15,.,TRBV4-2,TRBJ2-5,CASSQAGGVGETQYF
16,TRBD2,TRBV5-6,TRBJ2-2,CASSFRGGADTGELFF
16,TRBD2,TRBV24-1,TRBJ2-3,CATSDRLAGDTDTQYF
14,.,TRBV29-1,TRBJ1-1,CSVEEKVRGTEAFF
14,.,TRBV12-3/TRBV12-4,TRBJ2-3,CASSFSPVGNTQYF
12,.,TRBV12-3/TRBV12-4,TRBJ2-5,CASSFRSETQYF
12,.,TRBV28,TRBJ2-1,CASSQGAGEQFF
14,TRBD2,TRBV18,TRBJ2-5,CASATGTSGETQYF
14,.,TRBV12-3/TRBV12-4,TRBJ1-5,CASSPTDRNQPQHF
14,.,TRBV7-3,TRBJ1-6,CASSPRGGNSPLHF
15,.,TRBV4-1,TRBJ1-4,CASSQDREVGEKLFF
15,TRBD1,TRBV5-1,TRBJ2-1,CASLRGTGVYNEQFF
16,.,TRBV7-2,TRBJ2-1,CATRDGGRSSYNEQFF
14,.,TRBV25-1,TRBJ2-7,CASSEYRLGAEQYF
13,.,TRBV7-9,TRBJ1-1,CASSSGVNTEAFF